Detailed here is one T cell receptor beta chain. What it binds is not known. The CDR3 runs to 12 residues. V lost 6 bases, J lost 5 bases, and 10 bases lay in between. Germline V lookup: CDR1 LNHDA, CDR2 SQIVND (reference sequence). The data originate from a study of T cells in Graves' hyperthyroidism and ophthalmopathy. Study information: Blood was drawn when the patient was first diagnosed and still untreated.

Amplification yielded TCR beta CDR3 regions, with RNA transcripts as the source. The TCR CDR3 was amplified in a first-round RT-PCR using the HTBI primer set. In TCRdb, the multiplex PCR reads were re-called with MiXCR into one record per CDR3 protein. The sample consists of roughly 740,000 distinct CDR3 sequences, about a sixth of them appearing once. Points from the study as a whole: Most thyroid clonotypes expanded above 0.001 appeared in blood too.

The sample comprised blood. This sequence originates from a man younger than 35 with Graves' hyperthyroidism. The rearrangement links TRBV19 to TRBJ1-1, with D uncertain. The CDR3 loop reads CASSDLETEAFF. The CDR3 DNA sequence: TGTGCCAGTAGCGACCTAGAAACTGAAGCTTTCTTT.